Listed below are T cell receptor beta chains from one sample, sequenced in a study of regulatory T cells in long-lasting Graves disease. TCRdb recomputed calls from the multiplex PCR reads with MiXCR, one row per CDR3 protein. Among roughly 500,000 distinct CDR3 sequences listed, around 12% were seen once. These data are also associated with another study on T cells in Graves' hyperthyroidism and ophthalmopathy.

The specimen comprised peripheral blood mononuclear cells (PBMCs), sampled at new diagnosis, from a patient treated with antithyroid drugs. The receptors were gathered from a woman in her 30s with Graves disease. CDR3s include the opening cysteine and the closing phenylalanine or tryptophan. Each record gives: J gene, V gene, clone size, D gene, CDR3 DNA, CDR3 protein. The D gene is left open where the match is weak. The size of a clone is reported for some rows only, either as once, few or many, or as a class for expanded clones.

j_gene: TRBJ2-3
v_gene: TRBV6-2/TRBV6-3
abundance: many
d_gene: NA
CDR3nt: TGTGCCAGCAGTCTCACGACAATTACAGATACGCAGTATTTT
CDR3aa: CASSLTTITDTQYF

j_gene: TRBJ2-7
v_gene: TRBV11-1
abundance: few
d_gene: TRBD1
CDR3nt: TGTGCCAGCAGCTCCTTGACAGGGAACTACGAGCAGTACTTC
CDR3aa: CASSSLTGNYEQYF

j_gene: TRBJ1-1
v_gene: TRBV6-2/TRBV6-3
abundance: many
d_gene: NA
CDR3nt: TGTGCCAGCAGTTTTATTTGGACGGCAATGAACACTGAAGCTTTCTTT
CDR3aa: CASSFIWTAMNTEAFF

j_gene: TRBJ2-1
v_gene: TRBV11-2
abundance: NA
d_gene: TRBD2
CDR3nt: TGTGCCAGCAGCCCCCTAGCGGGTATCTCCTACAATGAGCAGTTCTTC
CDR3aa: CASSPLAGISYNEQFF

j_gene: TRBJ2-3
v_gene: TRBV7-3
abundance: many
d_gene: NA
CDR3nt: TGTGCCAGCAGCCCCCGGAACGCAGATACGCAGTATTTT
CDR3aa: CASSPRNADTQYF

j_gene: TRBJ1-1
v_gene: TRBV13
abundance: few
d_gene: NA
CDR3nt: TGTGCCAGCAGCTTAGCACGGCTTATGAACACTGAAGCTTTCTTT
CDR3aa: CASSLARLMNTEAFF

j_gene: TRBJ2-7
v_gene: TRBV27
abundance: many
d_gene: NA
CDR3nt: TGTGCCAGCAGTGTCTACCCGAATGGGCCGGGCGAGCAGTACTTC
CDR3aa: CASSVYPNGPGEQYF

j_gene: TRBJ2-3
v_gene: TRBV4-3
abundance: many
d_gene: NA
CDR3nt: TGCGCCAGCAGCCAAGACCACCGGGGCACAGATACGCAGTATTTT
CDR3aa: CASSQDHRGTDTQYF

j_gene: TRBJ1-1
v_gene: TRBV7-2
abundance: many
d_gene: NA
CDR3nt: TGTGCCAGCAGCTCCCGGGTAGGGTACATGAACACTGAAGCTTTCTTT
CDR3aa: CASSSRVGYMNTEAFF

j_gene: TRBJ2-1
v_gene: TRBV2
abundance: many
d_gene: NA
CDR3nt: TGTGCCAGCAGCCGCCCTTACAATGAGCAGTTCTTC
CDR3aa: CASSRPYNEQFF

j_gene: TRBJ1-2
v_gene: TRBV29-1
abundance: many
d_gene: NA
CDR3nt: TGCAGCGTTGAAGGGAGACGGGACCCTTCCTCGCATGGCTACACCTTC
CDR3aa: CSVEGRRDPSSHGYTF

j_gene: TRBJ1-2
v_gene: TRBV19
abundance: many
d_gene: TRBD1
CDR3nt: TGTGCCAGTAGTATAACAGGGGGCAATTTACGAAGTGGCTACACCTTC
CDR3aa: CASSITGGNLRSGYTF

j_gene: TRBJ2-5
v_gene: TRBV25-1
abundance: NA
d_gene: NA
CDR3nt: TGTGCCAGCACCCCCTGGTCCGGGAAGTCCGGGGAGACCCAGTACTTC
CDR3aa: CASTPWSGKSGETQYF

j_gene: TRBJ1-2
v_gene: TRBV29-1
abundance: many
d_gene: NA
CDR3nt: TGCAGCGTTGTGGAGGGTGGGAATTATGGCTACACCTTC
CDR3aa: CSVVEGGNYGYTF

j_gene: TRBJ2-7
v_gene: TRBV9
abundance: few
d_gene: NA
CDR3nt: TGTGCCAGCAGCGTTGCCGGGGGCAACGAGCAGTACTTC
CDR3aa: CASSVAGGNEQYF